These 21 T cell receptor beta chains share one sample of origin, sequenced in a study of cytomegalovirus exposure and HLA in healthy donors. Amplification used 60 Vbeta primers and 13 Jbeta primers. Using immunoSEQ multiplex PCR, the repertoire was profiled, and TCRdb retains in-frame clones only, with some absent. The sample lists about 97,000 clones, around four fifths occurring once. Sequencing used PBMCs. These receptors were taken from a man aged 40-49 years in good health and CMV-seronegative.

This clone was observed once. The gene calls are TRBV10-3 and TRBJ1-4; tentatively, D is TRBD1 (5 bases). The V and J ends lost 6 bases and 3 bases respectively, with 11 bases between them. Germline V gene lookup returns CDR1 ENHRY and CDR2 SYGVKD. CDR3 size: 14 residues. The CDR3 spells CAIRRGAANEKLFF. The DNA for the CDR3 is TGTGCCATCAGAAGGGGCGCGGCTAATGAAAAACTGTTTTTT.

Only one count was recorded for this clone. The chain links TRBV5-6 to TRBJ2-7; D not resolved. Trimming removed 2 bases from V and 2 bases from J, with 11 bases in between. Germline V gene lookup returns CDR1 SGHDT and CDR2 YYEEEE. The CDR3 is 14 amino acids. CDR3 sequence: CASSLTRSAYEQYF. The CDR3 coding sequence is TGTGCCAGCAGCTTAACCAGGTCAGCCTACGAGCAGTACTTC.

J is TRBJ2-3 and V is TRBV30; 11 bases match TRBD2. The CDR3 contains 16 residues. V was clipped by 0 bases and J by 6 bases; unmatched bases: 8. In germline, CDR1 is GTSNPN, CDR2 SVGIG (reference sequence). The CDR3 loop reads CAWSVNSGGARDTQYF. CDR3 bases: TGTGCCTGGAGTGTAAATAGCGGGGGGGCCCGGGATACGCAGTATTTT.

V usage is TRBV5-6 and J usage is TRBJ2-7; D possibly corresponds to TRBD1 (6 bases). The germline V and J ends were trimmed by 4 bases and 7 bases, with 18 bases remaining between them. Germline CDR1 reads SGHDT; CDR2 reads YYEEEE. The CDR3 covers 14 residues. CDR3 DNA: TGTGCCAGCAGCCTTGCCGGGCCCCAGGGGGAGCAGTACTTC. Its translation is CASSLAGPQGEQYF.

The chain combines TRBV5-1 with TRBJ2-7, with D possibly matching TRBD1 (5 bases). The ends were cut back, 4 bases at V and 0 bases at J, with 17 bases in the middle. The CDR3 extends over 16 amino acids. Germline V gene lookup returns CDR1 SGHRS and CDR2 YFSETQ. The CDR3 coding sequence is TGCGCCAGCAGCGGAATGACAGAAACGAGCTCCTACGAGCAGTACTTC. This gives the protein CASSGMTETSSYEQYF.

The J gene is TRBJ1-1, the V gene TRBV7-8; D is unclear. CDR3 length: 13 residues. CDR1 and CDR2 (germline): SGHVS, FQNEAQ. Trimming shortened V by 0 bases and J by 5 bases, and 7 bases separated the two germline ends. The CDR3 nucleotides are TGTGCCAGCAGCTTAGCCAGTAAGACTGAAGCTTTCTTT. Protein product: CASSLASKTEAFF.

This clone is deemed medium-sized. The chain recombines TRBV6-1 with TRBJ1-5, with D possibly being TRBD1 (6 bases). CDR3 size: 13 residues. Germline assignment: CDR1 MNHNS and CDR2 SASEGT. Trimming cost V 0 bases and J 9 bases, with 9 bases left between them. CDR3 sequence (DNA): TGTGCCAGCAGTGAAGCGCAGGGGTCGCCCCAGCATTTT. Protein product: CASSEAQGSPQHF.

This clone was seen only a few times. The V and J genes are TRBV5-1 and TRBJ2-5, with 7 bases matching TRBD1. The V gene end was trimmed by 0 bases and the J gene end by 3 bases; junction bases not matched to a gene: 5. The CDR3 totals 15 residues. Per germline, CDR1 SGHRS and CDR2 YFSETQ. The CDR3 bases are TGCGCCAGCAGCTTGGAAGGGGGCACTAAAGAGACCCAGTACTTC. It encodes CASSLEGGTKETQYF.

The sample holds one count of this clone. The genes are TRBV7-6 and TRBJ2-7; D perhaps matches TRBD2 (6 bases). Trimming took off 4 bases at V and 7 bases at J, with 14 bases between the two ends. CDR1 SGHVS and CDR2 FNYEAQ come from the germline V gene. The CDR3 length is 13 residues. In nucleotides, the CDR3 is TGTGCCAGCAGCTCTGGACTATTGAGGGAGCAGTACTTC. Its translation: CASSSGLLREQYF. The full variable domain, its missing parts supplied by reference TRBV7-6 and TRBJ2-7, is GAGVSQSPRYKVTKRGQDVALRCDPISGHVSLYWYRQALGQGPEFLTYFNYEAQQDKSGLPNDRFSAERPEGSISTLTIQRTEQRDSAMYRCASSSGLLREQYFGPGTRLTVT.

The rearrangement uses TRBV7-6 and TRBJ1-6; D is unresolved. With 4 bases removed from V and 8 bases from J, the gap between germline ends came to 12 bases. CDR3 length equals 14 residues. Germline-derived CDR1 and CDR2 are SGHVS and FNYEAQ. The CDR3 protein is CASSSGSSDSPLHF. CDR3 bases: TGTGCCAGCAGCTCGGGTTCCTCCGATTCACCCCTCCACTTT.

This rearrangement joins TRBV7-3 to TRBJ2-7, with D possibly being TRBD2 (5 bases). The CDR3 is 13 amino acids. Looked up from germline, CDR1 is SGHTA and CDR2 is FQGTGA. V was pared by 4 bases and J by 4 bases, with 11 bases between. The CDR3: CASSYSPGYEQYF. The CDR3 bases are TGTGCCAGCAGCTATAGCCCGGGGTACGAGCAGTACTTC.

This sequence joins TRBV5-6 and TRBJ1-4; D ambiguous. V was cut by 4 bases and J by 8 bases, with 15 bases left in between. Germline V lookup: CDR1 SGHDT, CDR2 YYEEEE. The CDR3 spans 14 residues. The CDR3 here is CASSLKAVGEKLFF. Here the CDR3 DNA reads TGTGCCAGCAGCCTCAAGGCGGTCGGCGAAAAACTGTTTTTT.

This clone was seen a single time. This chain joins TRBV7-8 and TRBJ1-1; D is unresolved. V lost 3 bases and J lost 1, with 12 bases in between. The CDR3 sequence is 15 residues long. Germline V gene data show CDR1 as SGHVS and CDR2 as FQNEAQ. The CDR3 loop is CASSFYGLTNTEAFF. As DNA, the CDR3 is TGTGCCAGCAGCTTTTATGGGCTGACGAACACTGAAGCTTTCTTT.

This clone was found once. This sequence joins TRBV27 and TRBJ1-1, with D perhaps TRBD1 (6 bases). The CDR3 runs 13 residues. Germline lookup yields CDR1 MNHEY and CDR2 SMNVEV (reference sequence). V lost 8 bases and J 1 base, leaving 11 bases between the germline ends. In DNA form, the CDR3 reads TGTGCCAGCGGTGGGGGGGCGAACACTGAAGCTTTCTTT. Amino acids: CASGGGANTEAFF.

V gene TRBV6-1 combines with J gene TRBJ2-7; tentative D call: TRBD1 (6 bases). The CDR3 has 13 residues. Trimming removed 4 bases from V and 2 bases from J, with 9 bases in between. The germline gives CDR1 MNHNS, CDR2 SASEGT. The CDR3 region has the DNA TGTGCCAGCAGTGCAGGGACACCCTACGAGCAGTACTTC. Residues: CASSAGTPYEQYF.

This clone was observed a few times. The chain links TRBV11-2 to TRBJ1-1, with D uncertain. The ends were cut back, 5 bases at V and 3 bases at J, with 10 bases in the middle. The germline gives CDR1 SGHAT, CDR2 FQNNGV. This CDR3 comprises 13 residues. CDR3 nucleotide sequence: TGTGCCAGCAGCCTCGCAGTGTACACTGAAGCTTTCTTT. As protein: CASSLAVYTEAFF.

This chain links TRBV6-1 with TRBJ2-7, with TRBD1 as a possible D gene (5 bases). Germline CDR1 is MNHNS and CDR2 is SASEGT. The CDR3 is made up of 12 amino acids. V lost 7 bases, J lost 2 bases, and 9 bases lay in between. The CDR3 region has the DNA TGTGCCAGCAACAGGCGTCCCTACGAGCAGTACTTC. Protein: CASNRRPYEQYF.

The chain couples TRBV5-8 to TRBJ1-1; D is unclear. Germline CDR1 is SGHTS and CDR2 is YDEGEE. CDR3 length: 17 amino acids. The ends were cut back, 3 bases at V and 0 bases at J, with 18 bases in the middle. The CDR3 sequence: CASSSREGITVNTEAFF. CDR3 DNA: TGTGCCAGCAGCTCCCGTGAGGGTATTACGGTGAACACTGAAGCTTTCTTT.

This chain connects TRBV9 to TRBJ2-1, with D unclear. V was clipped by 0 bases and J by 8 bases, with 9 bases between them. Germline-derived CDR1 and CDR2 are SGDLS and YYNGEE. The CDR3 is 13 residues long. The CDR3 loop is CASSVEDGYEQFF. The CDR3 nucleotides read TGTGCCAGCAGCGTAGAAGACGGGTATGAGCAGTTCTTC. Together with reference TRBV9 and TRBJ2-1, the CDR3 gives the full variable domain: DSGVTQTPKHLITATGQRVTLRCSPRSGDLSVYWYQQSLDQGLQFLIQYYNGEERAKGNILERFSAQQFPDLHSELNLSSLELGDSALYFCASSVEDGYEQFFGPGTRLTVL.

The chain combines TRBV5-4 with TRBJ1-1, with D unclear. Germline V gives CDR1 SGHNT, CDR2 YYREEE (reference sequence). The CDR3 covers 15 residues. Between the trimmed V and J ends, which lost 4 bases and 4 bases, there was a span of 17 bases. The CDR3 spells CASSNRRGDGTEAFF. Written as DNA, the CDR3 is TGTGCCAGCAGCAATCGCCGCGGGGATGGCACTGAAGCTTTCTTT. Filled out from reference TRBV5-4 and TRBJ1-1, the complete variable domain reads ETGVTQSPTHLIKTRGQQVTLRCSSQSGHNTVSWYQQALGQGPQFIFQYYREEENGRGNFPPRFSGLQFPNYSSELNVNALELDDSALYLCASSNRRGDGTEAFFGQGTRLTVV.

The chain uses TRBV29-1 and TRBJ1-2; TRBD1 aligns across 10 bases. The trim removed 0 bases at V and 2 bases at J, leaving 18 bases unmatched. Looked up from germline, CDR1 is SQVTM and CDR2 is ANQGSEA. The CDR3 runs to 20 residues. The CDR3 region is CSVEDSPRDRGVEWNYGYTF. The CDR3 coding sequence is TGCAGCGTTGAAGATAGCCCCCGGGACAGGGGAGTGGAGTGGAACTATGGCTACACCTTC.